Shown below are 6 T cell receptor beta chains from a single sample sequenced in a study of cytotoxic CD8 clonotypes in ibrutinib-treated CLL (dated by TCRdb to about 2021). Libraries were constructed by the immunoSEQ multiplex PCR assay. In its TCRdb copy, this immuneACCESS table keeps in-frame sequences only and misses some clones. Where compared with another copy, unresolved V genes explain less than half of these, and the others have no known cause. Present in this sample are 200,000 to 250,000 clones, 70% of which were seen just once. The ten largest clonotypes hold less than 20% of the sample. This sample's time point label indicates: approximately 25 months on ibrutinib. Material: PBMCs, obtained after 24 months of ibrutinib treatment. These receptors came from a human donor with chronic lymphocytic leukemia.

The CDR3 here is CASSFGGVDDTQYF. The DNA of the CDR3 is TGTGCCAGCAGTTTTGGGGGAGTGGATGATACGCAGTATTTT. This chain joins TRBV27 and TRBJ2-3; either TRBD1 or TRBD2 may fit D (5 bases each). V gave up 3 bases and J gave up 6 bases, with 13 bases separating them. There are 14 residues in the CDR3. CDR1 MNHEY and CDR2 SMNVEV come from the germline V gene (reference sequence).

The CDR3 region has the DNA TGTGCCTGGAGTAACTCCTACGAGCAGTACTTC. Translating gives CAWSNSYEQYF. The rearrangement uses TRBV30 and TRBJ2-7; D gene uncertain. The CDR3 totals 11 residues. Trimming shortened V by 2 bases and J by 0 bases, and 2 bases separated the two germline ends. CDR1 and CDR2 (germline): GTSNPN, SVGIG (reference sequence).

This clone was recorded once. The rearrangement uses TRBV7-9 and TRBJ2-1; TRBD2 aligns across 10 bases. CDR1 and CDR2 (germline): SEHNR, FQNEAQ (reference sequence). This CDR3 is built from 13 residues. V dropped 8 bases and J dropped 6; count of bases not matched to a gene: 4. The CDR3 DNA sequence: TGTGCCAGCGAACTAGCGGGACTCAATGAGCAGTTCTTC. Its translation is CASELAGLNEQFF.

The chain recombines TRBV29-1 with TRBJ2-7, with 7 bases that match TRBD2. J was trimmed by 3 bases and V by 5 bases; bases with no gene match: 16. The CDR3 has 16 amino acids. Germline V gives CDR1 SQVTM, CDR2 ANQGSEA. The CDR3 region is CSVYPIVRESVYEQYF. The CDR3 DNA reads as TGCAGCGTTTACCCAATCGTGCGGGAGTCGGTCTACGAGCAGTACTTC.

The CDR3 DNA follows: TGTGCCTGGAGAGTGTTCCGGGATGGCTACACCTTC. Its translation: CAWRVFRDGYTF. The rearrangement uses TRBV30 and TRBJ1-2; no definite D call. Germline V lookup: CDR1 GTSNPN, CDR2 SVGIG (reference sequence). The CDR3 contains 12 residues. V lost 3 bases, J lost 6 bases, and 11 bases lay in between.

There are a few counts of this clone. This chain joins TRBV19 and TRBJ1-5; 10 nucleotides line up with TRBD1. This CDR3 has 14 residues. Trimming removed 5 bases from V and 7 bases from J; junction bases left unmatched: 5. Germline V lookup: CDR1 LNHDA, CDR2 SQIVND (reference sequence). CDR3 nucleotides: TGTGCCAGTAGTGACAGGGGGCCCAAACAGCCCCAGCATTTT. Encoded protein: CASSDRGPKQPQHF.